Shown below are 5 T cell receptor beta chains from a single sample sequenced in a study of cytomegalovirus exposure and HLA in healthy donors. PCR used 60 Vbeta primers and 13 Jbeta primers. TCRdb's table, derived via immunoSEQ multiplex PCR, lists solely in-frame clones and lacks some. The table has under 150,000 clones, around 82% seen once. The material sequenced was PBMCs. Receptors originate from a man aged 45-65 years in good health and CMV-seronegative.

This clone came up a few times. This chain uses TRBV18 with TRBJ1-1, with a possible D match to TRBD1 (5 bases). CDR1 KGHSH and CDR2 LQKENI come from the germline V gene. This CDR3 has 14 residues. Trimming took 4 bases from V and 1 from J, leaving 10 bases between them. CDR3 in amino acids: CASSLDSQNTEAFF. The CDR3 coding sequence is TGTGCCAGCTCACTAGACAGCCAGAACACTGAAGCTTTCTTT.

The CDR3 DNA follows: TGTGCCAGCAGCCAAGCAACGGGACAGGTGACTAATGAAAAACTGTTTTTT. It yields the protein CASSQATGQVTNEKLFF. The J gene is TRBJ1-4, the V gene TRBV14; 8 bases align to TRBD1. In germline, CDR1 is SGHDN, CDR2 FVKESK. CDR3 length: 17 residues. The ends lost 1 base at V and 2 bases at J; junction bases unmatched: 6.

The chain employs TRBV11-2 and TRBJ1-5; D ambiguous. The CDR3 totals 13 residues. Germline V lookup: CDR1 SGHAT, CDR2 FQNNGV. Trimming cost V 1 base and J 6 bases, with 7 bases left between them. DNA of the CDR3: TGTGCCAGCAGCTTAGTTTCGTCTCAGCCCCAGCATTTT. Protein sequence: CASSLVSSQPQHF.

The chain is built from TRBV2 and TRBJ1-3; weak D call: TRBD1 (6 bases). Between the trimmed V and J ends, which lost 4 bases and 8 bases, there was a span of 18 bases. This CDR3 spans 15 amino acids. Germline V lookup: CDR1 SNHLY, CDR2 FYNNEI. CDR3 in amino acids: CASSASYSGGDTIYF. CDR3 DNA sequence: TGTGCCAGCAGTGCATCCTACAGTGGGGGCGACACCATATATTTT.

This clone was recorded only once. The rearrangement joins TRBV2 to TRBJ2-7; 7 bases are shared with TRBD2. Trimming took 4 bases from V and 5 from J; bases not matched to a gene: 11. Per germline, CDR1 SNHLY and CDR2 FYNNEI. The CDR3 has 15 residues. The CDR3 here is CASSAPGRELDEQYF. In DNA, the CDR3 is TGTGCCAGCAGTGCACCTGGGCGGGAGTTAGACGAGCAGTACTTC.